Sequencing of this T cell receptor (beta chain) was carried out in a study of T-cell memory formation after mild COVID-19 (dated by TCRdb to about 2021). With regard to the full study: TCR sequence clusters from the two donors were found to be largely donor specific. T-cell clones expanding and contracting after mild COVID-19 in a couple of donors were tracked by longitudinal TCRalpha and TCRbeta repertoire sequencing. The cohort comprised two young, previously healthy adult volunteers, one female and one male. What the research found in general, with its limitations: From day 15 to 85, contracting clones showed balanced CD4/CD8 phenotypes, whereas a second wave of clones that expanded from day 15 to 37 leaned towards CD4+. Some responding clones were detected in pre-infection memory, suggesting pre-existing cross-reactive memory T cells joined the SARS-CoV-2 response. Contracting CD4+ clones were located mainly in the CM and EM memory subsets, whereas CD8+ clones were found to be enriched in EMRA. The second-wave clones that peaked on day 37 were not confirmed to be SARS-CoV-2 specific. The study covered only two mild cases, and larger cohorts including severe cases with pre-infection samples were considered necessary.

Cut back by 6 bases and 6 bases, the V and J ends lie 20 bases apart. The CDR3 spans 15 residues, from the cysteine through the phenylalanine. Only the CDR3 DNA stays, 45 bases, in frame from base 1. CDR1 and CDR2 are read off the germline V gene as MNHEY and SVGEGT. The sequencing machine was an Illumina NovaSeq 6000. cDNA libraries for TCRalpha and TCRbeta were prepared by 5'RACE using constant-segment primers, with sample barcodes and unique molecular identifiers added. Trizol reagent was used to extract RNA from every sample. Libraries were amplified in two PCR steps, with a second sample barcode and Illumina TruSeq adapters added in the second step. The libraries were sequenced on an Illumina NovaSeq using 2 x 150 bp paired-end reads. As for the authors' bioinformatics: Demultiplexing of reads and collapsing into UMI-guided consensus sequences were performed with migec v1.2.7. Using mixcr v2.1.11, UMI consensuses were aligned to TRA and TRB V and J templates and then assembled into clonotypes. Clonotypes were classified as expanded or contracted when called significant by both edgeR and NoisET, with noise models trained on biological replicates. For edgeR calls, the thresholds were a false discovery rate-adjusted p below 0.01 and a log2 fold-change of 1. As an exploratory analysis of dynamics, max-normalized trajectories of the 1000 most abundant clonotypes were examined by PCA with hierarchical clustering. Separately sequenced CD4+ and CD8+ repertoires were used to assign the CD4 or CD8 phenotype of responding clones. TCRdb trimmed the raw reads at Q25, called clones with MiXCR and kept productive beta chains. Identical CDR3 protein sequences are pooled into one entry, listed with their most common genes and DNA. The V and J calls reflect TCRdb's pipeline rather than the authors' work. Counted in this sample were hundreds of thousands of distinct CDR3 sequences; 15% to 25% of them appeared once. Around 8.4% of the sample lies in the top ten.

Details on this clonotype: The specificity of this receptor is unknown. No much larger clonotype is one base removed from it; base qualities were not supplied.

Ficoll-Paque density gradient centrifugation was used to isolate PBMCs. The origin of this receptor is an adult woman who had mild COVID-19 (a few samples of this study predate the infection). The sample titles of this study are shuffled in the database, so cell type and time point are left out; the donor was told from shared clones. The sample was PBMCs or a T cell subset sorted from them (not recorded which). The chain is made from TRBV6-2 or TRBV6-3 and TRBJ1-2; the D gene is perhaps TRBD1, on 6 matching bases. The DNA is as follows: TGTGCCAGCAGGCGGCCCCCGGGGGCCCAAGATGGCTACACCTTC. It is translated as CASRRPPGAQDGYTF.